This T cell receptor (beta chain) was recovered during a study of PD-1 blockade in mismatch repair-deficient tumors. About the research overall: Enrolled about 2013-2016, patients had progressing, pretreated mismatch repair-deficient cancers of approximately 13 types.

Deletions cut 6 bases from V and 14 bases from J, with 14 bases between. Germline-derived CDR1 and CDR2 are SEHNR and FQNEAQ (reference sequence). The CDR3 spans 11 residues. Measured with immunoSEQ multiplex PCR; TCRdb has only the in-frame clones, and not every one. Among some 66,000 clones, approximately 88% were seen once, and the ten largest hold more than 11%. Concerning this clone: Antigen specificity is unknown.

PCR or immunohistochemistry showed mismatch repair deficiency in every enrolled patient. The TCR-sequenced patients were a few responders to pembrolizumab. Study results and limitations: After pembrolizumab, tumor-resident clones rose rapidly, then generally contracted before radiologic responses.

This sequence originates from an adult with mismatch repair-deficient cancer. This chain links TRBV7-9 with TRBJ2-1; perhaps TRBD1 as D (7 bases). The sequencing here drew on peripheral blood, taken 52 weeks after starting pembrolizumab. In DNA form, the CDR3 reads TGTGCCAGCAGTCAAGGAGGGGGCGAGTTCTTC. It is translated as CASSQGGGEFF.